This T cell receptor beta chain was sequenced for a study of blood T cells in healthy people across ages. In the study overall: For every two T cells, template switching captured about one barcoded beta molecule. Study findings and constraints: Naive CD4+ cells and diversity were both higher in long-lived donors than in aged donors.

A second PCR of roughly 7 to 11 cycles used a sample-barcoded 5' primer and a J-beta primer mix. TCRdb passed the 5' RACE reads through MiXCR, listing each CDR3 protein once. The repertoire holds roughly 680,000 distinct CDR3 sequences, 20% to 25% seen once, with 3.5% to 4% in the top ten. This clonotype was counted between two and nine times. The antigen remains undetermined. Trimming left V 0 bases short and J 11 bases short, with 13 bases between. The CDR3 extends over 13 amino acids. Germline loops: CDR1 LNHNV, CDR2 YYDKDF (reference sequence). The sample comprised blood. V and J are TRBV15 and TRBJ1-1; a weak D match, TRBD1 (5 bases). The clonotype comes from an older man in good health. The DNA for the CDR3 is TGTGCCACCAGCAGAGATCGGGCAGGGCATGCTTTCTTT. Translated, it gives CATSRDRAGHAFF.